A single sample is the source of the 21 T cell receptor beta chains below, sequenced in a study of blood T cell repertoires in COVID-19. Repertoires were generated with immunoSEQ multiplex PCR, while TCRdb's copy carries only in-frame clones and drops some. The table records 95,000 to 110,000 clones, about 90% of them present only once. The sample taken for sequencing was peripheral blood. These receptors all come from a human donor in a cohort sampled during active COVID-19.

This chain links TRBV18 with TRBJ2-3, with 12 bases aligning to TRBD2. With 4 bases clipped from V and 4 bases from J, the junction kept 6 bases outside the gene matches. CDR1 KGHSH and CDR2 LQKENI come from the germline V gene. There are 16 residues in the CDR3. The CDR3 bases are TGTGCCAGCTCACTCGATTCTAGCGGGGGGGCAGATACGCAGTATTTT. Encoded protein: CASSLDSSGGADTQYF.

This sequence joins TRBV11-2 and TRBJ1-2; D unresolved. The length of the CDR3 is 14 residues. V lost 5 bases and J lost 8, with 18 bases in between. Germline CDR1 and CDR2: SGHAT and FQNNGV. The CDR3 DNA is TGTGCCAGCAGCCTACAGTCGGGAGTCGACGGCTACACCTTC. It translates to CASSLQSGVDGYTF.

The table lists this clone with a count of one. The V gene is TRBV19, the J gene TRBJ1-1; 7 bases match TRBD1. Per germline, CDR1 LNHDA and CDR2 SQIVND (reference sequence). Trimming took 8 bases from V and 1 from J; bases not matched to a gene: 1. The CDR3 runs to 12 residues. The CDR3 reads CASGDRNTEAFF. The CDR3 coding sequence is TGTGCCAGTGGGGACAGGAACACTGAAGCTTTCTTT.

This chain joins TRBV3-1 (or the pseudogene TRBV3-2) and TRBJ1-1; D gene unclear. There are 15 residues in the CDR3. Trimming cost V 1 base and J 0 bases, with 9 bases left between them. Germline CDR1 is LGHDT and CDR2 is YNNKEL (reference sequence). The CDR3 here is CASSQGHRMNTEAFF. Written as DNA, the CDR3 is TGTGCCAGCAGCCAAGGACATCGGATGAACACTGAAGCTTTCTTT.

This chain uses TRBV28 with TRBJ1-5, with D possibly TRBD1 on 5 matching bases. The CDR3 length is 14 residues. From germline, CDR1 is MDHEN and CDR2 SYDVKM. V lost 6 bases and J lost 6, with 15 bases in between. The CDR3 sequence: CASRGAGRGQPQHF. The CDR3, as DNA: TGTGCCAGCAGGGGTGCGGGGCGCGGTCAGCCCCAGCATTTT. The full variable domain, with the rest looked up from reference TRBV28 and TRBJ1-5, is DVKVTQSSRYLVKRTGEKVFLECVQDMDHENMFWYRQDPGLGLRLIYFSYDVKMKEKGDIPEGYSVSREKKERFSLILESASTNQTSMYLCASRGAGRGQPQHFGDGTRLSIL.

The rearrangement joins TRBV3-1 (or the pseudogene TRBV3-2) to TRBJ2-3; D is perhaps TRBD2 (6 bases). V was trimmed by 1 base and J by 6 bases, leaving 23 bases between them. The CDR3 has 18 residues. Germline V gives CDR1 LGHDT, CDR2 YNNKEL (reference sequence). The CDR3 DNA reads TGTGCCAGCAGCCAAGTCACACTAGCTCTCGAGGGTCAGGATACGCAGTATTTT. Translation: CASSQVTLALEGQDTQYF.

V is TRBV4-1 and J is TRBJ1-5, with a tentative D call TRBD1 (5 bases). Germline CDR1 reads MGHRA; CDR2 reads YSYEKL. The CDR3 contains 16 residues. The V and J ends lost 5 bases and 0 bases respectively, with 14 bases between them. DNA for the CDR3: TGCGCCAGCAGCACCCGGACGGACAATAGCAATCAGCCCCAGCATTTT. It encodes CASSTRTDNSNQPQHF.

The CDR3 nucleotides read TGCGCCAGCAGCTTGGGGAACAGGGGGCGAAATACGCAGTATTTT. Translated, it gives CASSLGNRGRNTQYF. The gene calls are TRBV5-1 and TRBJ2-3, with 9 bases matching TRBD1. Germline loops: CDR1 SGHRS, CDR2 YFSETQ. The CDR3 loop spans 15 amino acids. V lost 0 bases to trimming and J lost 7 bases; unmatched junction nucleotides: 6.

The chain couples TRBV7-2 to TRBJ2-5, with 8 bases matching TRBD1. Germline-derived CDR1 and CDR2 are SGHTA and FQGNSA. V lost 5 bases to trimming and J lost 4 bases; unmatched junction nucleotides: 6. The CDR3 runs 14 residues. Here the CDR3 DNA reads TGTGCCAGCAGCGGACGAACAGGGGGAGAGACCCAGTACTTC. It translates to CASSGRTGGETQYF.

V is TRBV4-2 and J is TRBJ1-1; D unresolved. Between the trimmed V and J ends, which lost 4 bases and 2 bases, there was a span of 8 bases. The CDR3 runs to 13 residues. Germline CDR1 and CDR2: LGHNA and YNFKEQ. The CDR3 loop is CASSLTGNTEAFF. CDR3 coding DNA: TGTGCCAGCAGCCTGACGGGTAACACTGAAGCTTTCTTT.

This clone came up a few times. This sequence joins TRBV28 and TRBJ2-7; a weak D match, TRBD1 (6 bases). In germline, CDR1 is MDHEN, CDR2 SYDVKM. The germline V and J ends were trimmed by 5 bases and 2 bases, with 16 bases remaining between them. The CDR3 runs 15 residues. CDR3 DNA: TGTGCCAGCAGTAGCGCCGGGACAAGGCCCTACGAGCAGTACTTC. Protein: CASSSAGTRPYEQYF.

V is TRBV5-5 and J is TRBJ1-1, with D possibly matching TRBD1 (5 bases). Trimming removed 0 bases at V and 11 bases at J, with 14 bases between. This CDR3 comprises 13 residues. Germline assignment: CDR1 SGHKS and CDR2 YYEKEE (reference sequence). CDR3 residues: CASSLASRDSAFF. The CDR3 DNA is TGTGCCAGCAGCTTGGCGTCCAGGGACTCGGCTTTCTTT. The full variable domain, with the rest looked up from reference TRBV5-5 and TRBJ1-1, is DAGVTQSPTHLIKTRGQQVTLRCSPISGHKSVSWYQQVLGQGPQFIFQYYEKEERGRGNFPDRFSARQFPNYSSELNVNALLLGDSALYLCASSLASRDSAFFGQGTRLTVV.

The chain has TRBV27 and TRBJ1-2; the match to TRBD1 covers 9 bases. J was trimmed by 7 bases and V by 4 bases; bases with no gene match: 13. Germline assignment: CDR1 MNHEY and CDR2 SMNVEV (reference sequence). This CDR3 is 16 amino acids long. Written as DNA, the CDR3 is TGTGCCAGCAGTTCCTTCTCGGGACAGGGAGTAGGTGGCTACACCTTC. Its translation is CASSSFSGQGVGGYTF.

This sequence joins TRBV28 and TRBJ1-3, with 10 bases matching TRBD1. Trimming removed 7 bases from V and 7 bases from J; junction bases left unmatched: 10. There are 15 residues in the CDR3. Germline V lookup: CDR1 MDHEN, CDR2 SYDVKM. The CDR3 nucleotides read TGTGCCAGCACCGCGACAGGGGGCGGTGGGAACACCATATATTTT. This gives the protein CASTATGGGGNTIYF.

V is TRBV18 and J is TRBJ1-2; TRBD1 matches 10 bases. With 4 bases clipped from V and 6 bases from J, the junction kept 2 bases outside the gene matches. Germline V CDR1 and CDR2: KGHSH, LQKENI. The CDR3 totals 13 residues. The CDR3 protein is CASSLGTGDGYTF. CDR3 DNA: TGTGCCAGCTCACTCGGGACAGGGGATGGCTACACCTTC.

A note on this clone: The sample carries other DNA sequences with the same CDR3. V gene TRBV7-9 combines with J gene TRBJ1-1, with D unclear. The CDR3 spans 12 residues. V dropped 2 bases and J dropped 5 bases, with 6 bases sitting between them. Germline lookup yields CDR1 SEHNR and CDR2 FQNEAQ (reference sequence). Written as DNA, the CDR3 is TGTGCCAGCAGCTTATCGGGGACTGAAGCTTTCTTT. This gives the protein CASSLSGTEAFF. The entire variable domain, with the rest obtained from reference TRBV7-9 and TRBJ1-1, is as follows: DTGVSQNPRHKITKRGQNVTFRCDPISEHNRLYWYRQTLGQGPEFLTYFQNEAQLEKSRLLSDRFSAERPKGSFSTLEIQRTEQGDSAMYLCASSLSGTEAFFGQGTRLTVV.

J is TRBJ1-2 and V is TRBV30; D ambiguous. Trimming shortened V by 1 base and J by 1 base, and 19 bases separated the two germline ends. This CDR3 is 17 amino acids long. CDR1 and CDR2 (germline): GTSNPN, SVGIG (reference sequence). The CDR3 bases are TGTGCCTGGAGTGCTCTGAACGTGGCAGTCCTTAACTATGGCTACACCTTC. Residues: CAWSALNVAVLNYGYTF.

The table lists this clone with a few counts. V gene TRBV6-2 or TRBV6-3 combines with J gene TRBJ1-2; 9 bases agree with TRBD1. The CDR3 totals 16 residues. CDR1 is MNHEY, CDR2 SVGEGT, per germline. V lost 4 bases to trimming and J lost 4 bases; unmatched junction nucleotides: 10. For the CDR3, the DNA is TGTGCCAGCAGTTCCCGCAGACAGGGGGTTGGCTATGGCTACACCTTC. This encodes CASSSRRQGVGYGYTF.

The chain combines TRBV2 with TRBJ1-6; possible D gene TRBD1, 5 bases. The CDR3 is 14 residues long. V was shortened by 4 bases and J by 10 bases, with 14 bases between the two germline ends. CDR1 is SNHLY and CDR2 is FYNNEI in the germline V gene. The CDR3 sequence is CASSGGGAGSPLHF. The CDR3 DNA reads TGTGCCAGCAGTGGGGGAGGGGCCGGGTCACCCCTCCACTTT.

The gene calls are TRBV5-1 and TRBJ2-1, with 10 bases identical to TRBD1. The V gene's germline CDR1 is SGHRS and CDR2 YFSETQ. The V gene end was trimmed by 4 bases and the J gene end by 4 bases; junction bases not matched to a gene: 8. This CDR3 spans 16 amino acids. CDR3 residues: CASSVGTGVPYNEQFF. The CDR3 bases are TGCGCCAGCAGCGTCGGGACAGGGGTACCTTACAATGAGCAGTTCTTC.

This chain links TRBV6-5 with TRBJ1-1; D is ambiguous. In germline, CDR1 is MNHEY, CDR2 SVGAGI. V dropped 2 bases and J dropped 2 bases, with 12 bases sitting between them. The CDR3 extends over 15 amino acids. CDR3: CASSYERRLNTEAFF. The DNA for the CDR3 is TGTGCCAGCAGTTACGAACGGCGACTTAACACTGAAGCTTTCTTT.